This is a list of T cell receptor beta chains from one sample in a study of preoperative IRX-2 immunotherapy in early breast cancer. Sequencing was performed with immunoSEQ multiplex PCR; in TCRdb, only in-frame clones are kept and a portion is missing. The sample contains about 26,000 clones, about 81% of which appear only once. The specimen was lymph node tissue, collected after IRX-2 immunotherapy. These receptors all come from a human donor with breast cancer. Each CDR3 is given with its conserved first and last residue. D genes are given only for firm matches. Clone size appears in some rows only: once, few, many, or a class for an expanded clone.

clone_size	d_call	v_call	j_call	cdr3_nt	cdr3_aa
few	TRBD1	TRBV6-8	TRBJ1-1	TGTGCCATCAGTAGGACAGGGGAACGGGACACTGAAGCTTTCTTT	CAISRTGERDTEAFF
-	-	TRBV6-8	TRBJ1-2	TGTGCCAGCAGTGGACCCGGCCCGCAGGAAGGCTACACCTTC	CASSGPGPQEGYTF
once	-	TRBV19	TRBJ1-4	TGTGCCAGTAGTAAGGGGGGGGCACGCCGCTTCGAAAAACTGTTTTTT	CASSKGGARRFEKLFF
-	-	TRBV14	TRBJ2-7	TGTGCCAGCAGTGAGGGACGTGGTGTATACGAGCAGTACTTC	CASSEGRGVYEQYF
-	-	TRBV5-1	TRBJ1-1	TGCGCCAGCAGCCCAGGCGTCAGAGAGACTGAAGCTTTCTTT	CASSPGVRETEAFF
-	TRBD1	TRBV30	TRBJ2-3	TGTGCCTGGGTACTCCCCGGGACAGGGGTTGAAGATACGCAGTATTTT	CAWVLPGTGVEDTQYF
-	-	TRBV18	TRBJ1-5	TGTGCCAGCTCACCGGACCGGGGTCAGCCCCAGCATTTT	CASSPDRGQPQHF
-	-	TRBV14	TRBJ1-2	TGTGCCAGCAGCCAAGTGCGGGGGAATGGCTACACCTTC	CASSQVRGNGYTF
-	-	TRBV30	TRBJ2-7	TGTGCCTGGGAGAGGTACTACGAGCAGTACTTC	CAWERYYEQYF
once	TRBD1	TRBV11-3	TRBJ2-1	TGTGCCAGCAGCCCAAGGACAGGGGACAATGAGCAGTTCTTC	CASSPRTGDNEQFF
-	-	TRBV6-8	TRBJ1-5	TGTGCCAGCAGTTACCGGAGCAATCAGCCCCAGCATTTT	CASSYRSNQPQHF
-	-	TRBV18	TRBJ1-3	TGTGCCAGCTCAGAAGGCCGGAGCTCTGGAAACACCATATATTTT	CASSEGRSSGNTIYF
-	TRBD1	TRBV11-3	TRBJ2-3	TGTGCCAGCATCCAACGGACAGGGGGCACAGATACGCAGTATTTT	CASIQRTGGTDTQYF
-	TRBD2	TRBV11-3	TRBJ2-3	TGTGCCAGCAGCTTTCCCGGGACTAGCGGTCACACAGATACGCAGTATTTT	CASSFPGTSGHTDTQYF
-	TRBD1	TRBV5-1	TRBJ1-1	TGCGCCAGCAGCTTGGGAGCCTCGGGACAGCATACTGAAGCTTTCTTT	CASSLGASGQHTEAFF
-	-	TRBV6-8	TRBJ1-5	TGTGCCAGCTTAGAACTGGGCAATCAGCCCCAGCATTTT	CASLELGNQPQHF
-	-	TRBV19	TRBJ1-1	TGTGCCAGTAGTATTCGTGGGGTAGGGAACACTGAAGCTTTCTTT	CASSIRGVGNTEAFF
-	TRBD2	TRBV30	TRBJ2-3	TGTGCCTGGAGTGTAAAGGTAGCGGGGACAGATACGCAGTATTTT	CAWSVKVAGTDTQYF
-	TRBD2	TRBV30	TRBJ2-1	TGTGCCTGGAGTACGCTAGCGGGGCTACGCAATGAGCAGTTCTTC	CAWSTLAGLRNEQFF
-	-	TRBV6-8	TRBJ1-3	TGTGCCAGCACACCTCGACAGGTCTCGGGCGGAAACACCATATATTTT	CASTPRQVSGGNTIYF
-	-	TRBV6-8	TRBJ1-4	TGTGCCAGCACGGCCGACAGTGCAACTAATGAAAAACTGTTTTTT	CASTADSATNEKLFF
-	-	TRBV29-1	TRBJ2-2	TGCAGTGGCCGTACTTACACCGGGGAGCTGTTTTTT	CSGRTYTGELFF
-	TRBD1	TRBV6-8	TRBJ2-1	TGTGCCAGCAGTGAGGACGGGACAGGGGGAATGAATGAGCAGTTCTTC	CASSEDGTGGMNEQFF
-	TRBD1	TRBV6-8	TRBJ2-5	TGTGCCACGAGGGACAGCTCCCAACAGACCCAGTACTTC	CATRDSSQQTQYF
-	-	TRBV14	TRBJ1-2	TGTGCCAGCAGCCAAGGGCGCTCCTATGGCTACACCTTC	CASSQGRSYGYTF
once	TRBD2	TRBV18	TRBJ2-5	TGTGCCAGCTCACCGACTAGCGCGGAGACCCAGTACTTC	CASSPTSAETQYF
-	-	TRBV18	TRBJ1-1	TGTGCCAGCTCACCTGCTGGGTGGGGCACTGAAGCTTTCTTT	CASSPAGWGTEAFF
-	TRBD2	TRBV18	TRBJ2-2	TGTGCCAGCTCAACGACTAGCGGGGGGAGCGAGCTGTTTTTT	CASSTTSGGSELFF
once	-	TRBV6-8	TRBJ1-2	TGTGCCAGCAGTTACTCGCGCGCAGGGAACTATGGCTACACCTTC	CASSYSRAGNYGYTF
-	TRBD1	TRBV7-6	TRBJ1-4	TGTGCCAGCAGCGTCCGACAGGGGGCGGGTGAAAAACTGTTTTTT	CASSVRQGAGEKLFF
once	-	TRBV9	TRBJ1-4	TGTGCCAGCAGCGTAGAAGGACACCCAGAAAAACTGTTTTTT	CASSVEGHPEKLFF
-	TRBD2	TRBV6-8	TRBJ2-7	TGTGCCAGCAGTTACTCACAGACTAGCGGGGGCTACGAGCAGTACTTC	CASSYSQTSGGYEQYF
-	-	TRBV5-1	TRBJ1-2	TGCGCCAGCAGCTCGGGGACGGGTAACTATGGCTACACCTTC	CASSSGTGNYGYTF
-	-	TRBV6-8	TRBJ1-5	TGTGCCAGCAGGGCCGGGACTGTCGGGCCCCAGCATTTT	CASRAGTVGPQHF
-	TRBD1	TRBV4-1	TRBJ1-4	TGCGCCAGCAGCCAAGGACAGGGGAGTGGTGAAAAACTGTTTTTT	CASSQGQGSGEKLFF
few	-	TRBV19	TRBJ2-7	TGTGCCAGTAGTAACGGGGGCGTGAACTCCTACGAGCAGTACTTC	CASSNGGVNSYEQYF
once	-	TRBV11-3	TRBJ1-2	TGTGCCAGCAGCTTGATAAATGATTGGCAGGGAAAAGGCTACACCTTC	CASSLINDWQGKGYTF
-	-	TRBV19	TRBJ1-3	TGTGCCAGTAGTAACGGGGCGAGCTCTGGAAACACCATATATTTT	CASSNGASSGNTIYF
-	TRBD2	TRBV7-2	TRBJ2-3	TGTGCCAGCAGCCCCTTACTAGCGGGGGCTAGCACAGATACGCAGTATTTT	CASSPLLAGASTDTQYF
-	TRBD1	TRBV5-1	TRBJ1-4	TGCGCCAGCAGCAAGAATCAGGGGGCAACTAATGAAAAACTGTTTTTT	CASSKNQGATNEKLFF
few	-	TRBV11-3	TRBJ2-6	TGTGCCAGCAGCTTGGCCGGTACTGGGGCCAACGTCCTGACTTTC	CASSLAGTGANVLTF
-	-	TRBV30	TRBJ1-4	TGTGCCTGGAGCCCGTATGAAAAACTGTTTTTT	CAWSPYEKLFF
-	TRBD1	TRBV28	TRBJ1-1	TGTGCCAGCAGTCCCCCACAGGGGTGGTTCACTGAAGCTTTCTTT	CASSPPQGWFTEAFF
-	-	TRBV7-4	TRBJ1-1	TGTGCCAGCAGCTTTCACGGGGATACTGAAGCTTTCTTT	CASSFHGDTEAFF
few	TRBD1	TRBV28	TRBJ2-6	TGTGCCAGCAAAACCGGGACAGGGGTTTCTGGGGCCAACGTCCTGACTTTC	CASKTGTGVSGANVLTF